These 25 T cell receptor beta chains were sequenced from one sample in a study of T cell changes during pregnancy in multiple sclerosis (dated by TCRdb to about 2019). Libraries came from the immunoSEQ multiplex PCR assay. TCRdb provides this immuneACCESS table in a form limited to in-frame rearrangements. Some clones are lacking; in checked studies, under half of them reflect an unresolved V gene, and why the rest are absent is not known. This sample has under 95,000 clones in its table, and around 95% of those were observed once. Of the sample, 0.65% to 0.95% falls within the top ten clones. The source material was peripheral blood, sampled in the second trimester of pregnancy. The receptor source for this set is a female donor in good health, enrolled as a control in a pregnancy study.

V usage is TRBV6-6 and J usage is TRBJ1-6, with 7 bases aligning to TRBD1. V lost 6 bases and J lost 10; bases outside the gene matches: 12. This CDR3 region has 15 residues. In germline, CDR1 is MNHNY, CDR2 SVGAGI (reference sequence). The CDR3 DNA sequence: TGTGCCAGCAGAAACCGGGACAGTATCAGCTCACCCCTCCACTTT. Translating it yields CASRNRDSISSPLHF.

The chain is built from TRBV6-1 and TRBJ1-2; tentative D call: TRBD1 (6 bases). This CDR3 comprises 16 residues. Per the germline V gene, CDR1 is MNHNS and CDR2 is SASEGT. Trimming took 2 bases from V and 1 from J, leaving 14 bases between them. Here the CDR3 reads CASSESTGKLNYGYTF. Here the CDR3 DNA reads TGTGCCAGCAGTGAATCGACAGGCAAGCTTAACTATGGCTACACCTTC.

The J gene is TRBJ2-5, the V gene TRBV7-2, with D possibly TRBD2 on 5 matching bases. This CDR3 has 15 residues. With 4 bases removed from V and 0 bases from J, the gap between germline ends came to 12 bases. CDR1 and CDR2 (germline): SGHTA, FQGNSA. The CDR3 DNA reads as TGTGCCAGCAGCTCGAGGACTTGGTACCAAGAGACCCAGTACTTC. Translated, it gives CASSSRTWYQETQYF.

The chain has TRBV13 and TRBJ1-2, with 10 bases that match TRBD1. J gave up 5 bases and V 4 bases, and 1 base lay outside the gene matches. The CDR3 spans 13 residues. Germline V lookup: CDR1 PRHDT, CDR2 FYEKMQ (reference sequence). The CDR3 nucleotides are TGTGCCAGCAGCTGGGACAGGGGTTATGGCTACACCTTC. Amino acids: CASSWDRGYGYTF.

The J gene is TRBJ2-7, the V gene TRBV15; D is possibly TRBD1 (5 bases). Trimming cost V 0 bases and J 8 bases, with 17 bases left between them. Germline V gene lookup returns CDR1 LNHNV and CDR2 YYDKDF (reference sequence). The CDR3 has 15 amino acids. The CDR3 is CATSRDIADSNQQYF. The CDR3, as DNA: TGTGCCACCAGCAGAGATATCGCCGACAGCAACCAGCAGTACTTC.

The chain joins TRBV7-3 to TRBJ2-7, with 9 bases fitting TRBD1. The germline gives CDR1 SGHTA, CDR2 FQGTGA. Trimming cost V 5 bases and J 5 bases; bases outside gene matches: 13. CDR3 length: 16 residues. DNA of the CDR3: TGTGCCAGCAGCCCCCCCGGGGACAGGGCTAAAGACGAGCAGTACTTC. It codes for CASSPPGDRAKDEQYF.

In this sample, this clone turned up a few times. The chain joins TRBV7-2 to TRBJ1-6, with 7 bases lining up with TRBD1. Trimming cost V 3 bases and J 2 bases; bases outside gene matches: 4. This CDR3 comprises 16 residues. The germline V gene has CDR1 SGHTA and CDR2 FQGNSA. CDR3 in amino acids: CASSLDGTAYNSPLHF. The CDR3, as DNA: TGTGCCAGCAGCTTGGATGGGACAGCCTATAATTCACCCCTCCACTTT.

The CDR3 loop is CASSLGTAEFYEQYF. The CDR3 DNA sequence: TGTGCCAGCAGCTTAGGGACAGCGGAATTCTACGAGCAGTACTTC. The chain employs TRBV7-9 and TRBJ2-7; D is perhaps TRBD1 (6 bases). Germline V gene lookup returns CDR1 SEHNR and CDR2 FQNEAQ (reference sequence). With 1 base removed from V and 3 bases from J, the gap between germline ends came to 13 bases. The CDR3 is 15 amino acids.

V is TRBV4-3 and J is TRBJ1-6; D is undetermined. CDR1 and CDR2 from the germline V gene are LGHNA and YSLEER. V was pared by 4 bases and J by 6 bases, with 16 bases between. There are 16 residues in the CDR3. The DNA for the CDR3 is TGCGCCAGCAGCCCCTCGCGGAGGGAGAGTAATTCACCCCTCCACTTT. It specifies CASSPSRRESNSPLHF.

The chain uses TRBV7-2 and TRBJ2-1, with a weak D call TRBD2 (5 bases). The CDR3 consists of 19 residues. Germline values: CDR1 SGHTA, CDR2 FQGNSA. Trimming took 2 bases from V and 2 from J, leaving 22 bases between them. In nucleotides, the CDR3 is TGTGCCAGCAGCTTATCCCCCTCTTTTTTGCGGACTGCCTACAATGAGCAGTTCTTC. Encoded protein: CASSLSPSFLRTAYNEQFF.

V gene TRBV7-9 combines with J gene TRBJ1-4, with TRBD1 as a possible D gene (5 bases). The V end lost 5 bases, the J end lost 6 bases, and 16 bases lay between the germline ends. The germline gives CDR1 SEHNR, CDR2 FQNEAQ (reference sequence). This CDR3 region has 15 residues. The CDR3 protein is CASSQTWGEDEKLFF. The DNA of the CDR3 is TGTGCCAGCAGCCAGACTTGGGGGGAGGATGAAAAACTGTTTTTT.

V gene TRBV11-2 combines with J gene TRBJ1-4; 7 nucleotides match TRBD1. From germline, CDR1 is SGHAT and CDR2 FQNNGV. CDR3 length: 15 amino acids. V lost 5 bases, J lost 10 bases, and 13 bases stayed unmatched. The CDR3 reads CASSELTGIGGKLFF. In nucleotides, the CDR3 is TGTGCCAGCAGCGAATTGACAGGGATTGGCGGAAAACTGTTTTTT.

J is TRBJ2-7 and V is TRBV27, with TRBD1 matching over 11 bases. V dropped 0 bases and J dropped 0; count of bases not matched to a gene: 1. Germline V lookup: CDR1 MNHEY, CDR2 SMNVEV (reference sequence). The CDR3 runs 16 residues. CDR3 amino acids: CASSLSGQGASYEQYF. DNA for the CDR3: TGTGCCAGCAGTTTATCCGGACAGGGGGCCTCCTACGAGCAGTACTTC.

The rearrangement links TRBV30 to TRBJ1-2; the D is unclear. Germline CDR1 and CDR2: GTSNPN and SVGIG (reference sequence). V was clipped by 0 bases and J by 1 base, with 6 bases between them. CDR3 size: 13 residues. In DNA form, the CDR3 reads TGTGCCTGGAGTGTACAACATAACTATGGCTACACCTTC. Translating gives CAWSVQHNYGYTF.

V usage is TRBV4-3 and J usage is TRBJ2-7; TRBD2 agrees at 9 bases. Per germline, CDR1 LGHNA and CDR2 YSLEER. This CDR3 has 16 residues. V shed 0 bases and J 0 bases; nucleotides not matched to a gene: 3. CDR3 residues: CASSQDLAGYSYEQYF. CDR3 nucleotides: TGCGCCAGCAGCCAAGATCTAGCGGGGTACTCCTACGAGCAGTACTTC.

This clone was recorded a few times. J is TRBJ2-7 and V is TRBV7-9; TRBD2 aligns across 11 bases. J was trimmed by 4 bases and V by 4 bases; bases with no gene match: 6. Germline CDR1 and CDR2: SEHNR and FQNEAQ (reference sequence). The CDR3 consists of 15 residues. CDR3 sequence reads: CASSSTGTSGYEQYF. CDR3 in DNA: TGTGCCAGCAGCTCTACCGGGACTAGCGGTTACGAGCAGTACTTC.

This chain links TRBV27 with TRBJ2-3, with 7 bases fitting TRBD2. V shed 1 base and J 2 bases; nucleotides not matched to a gene: 6. This CDR3 has 16 amino acids. CDR1 is MNHEY and CDR2 is SMNVEV in the germline V gene (reference sequence). CDR3 region: CASSLWGGRATDTQYF. CDR3 in DNA: TGTGCCAGCAGTTTATGGGGAGGGAGGGCCACAGATACGCAGTATTTT.

The V and J genes are TRBV27 and TRBJ1-2; D is ambiguous. This CDR3 region has 14 residues. The germline V gene has CDR1 MNHEY and CDR2 SMNVEV (reference sequence). V was trimmed by 5 bases and J by 6 bases, leaving 16 bases between them. The CDR3 sequence is CASSPRGISNGYTF. The CDR3 coding sequence is TGTGCCAGCAGTCCCCGAGGGATCTCGAATGGCTACACCTTC.

The chain combines TRBV7-2 with TRBJ2-7, with TRBD2 identical over 8 bases. This CDR3 has 16 amino acids. The ends lost 1 base at V and 0 bases at J; junction bases unmatched: 5. CDR1 is SGHTA, CDR2 FQGNSA, per germline. The CDR3 reads CASSLEGTRVSYEQYF. DNA of the CDR3: TGTGCCAGCAGCTTAGAAGGGACTAGGGTCTCCTACGAGCAGTACTTC.

The CDR3 sequence is CASSYSDRGPLGAFF. The CDR3 DNA is TGTGCCAGCAGTTACTCGGACAGGGGGCCTCTGGGGGCTTTCTTT. This sequence joins TRBV6-5 and TRBJ1-1; 11 positions match TRBD1. The V segment lost 0 bases and the J segment 11 bases; nucleotides outside the gene matches: 8. The CDR3 contains 15 residues. Germline values: CDR1 MNHEY, CDR2 SVGAGI.

The chain uses TRBV7-8 and TRBJ1-1; 7 bases fit TRBD1. CDR1 and CDR2 from the germline V gene are SGHVS and FQNEAQ. This CDR3 has 18 amino acids. Trimming cost V 7 bases and J 2 bases; bases outside gene matches: 19. CDR3 in amino acids: CASILFSWAGGSNTEAFF. Written as DNA, the CDR3 is TGTGCCAGCATCCTATTTTCATGGGCAGGGGGAAGTAACACTGAAGCTTTCTTT.

This clone was recorded only once. The genes are TRBV6-4 and TRBJ2-2; D is undetermined. CDR3 length equals 14 residues. The germline V gene encodes CDR1 MRHNA and CDR2 SNTAGT. The V end was cut by 0 bases, the J end by 2 bases, with 4 bases between. CDR3 residues: CASSDSTNTGELFF. The CDR3 nucleotides read TGTGCCAGCAGTGACTCGACTAACACCGGGGAGCTGTTTTTT.

This chain joins TRBV7-2 and TRBJ2-3; no clear D gene. CDR1 is SGHTA and CDR2 is FQGNSA in the germline V gene. Trimming left V 5 bases short and J 0 bases short, with 9 bases between. The CDR3 sequence is 14 residues long. DNA of the CDR3: TGTGCCAGCAGCCCGTCGCGCAGCACAGATACGCAGTATTTT. This translates into CASSPSRSTDTQYF.

The chain is built from TRBV6-6 and TRBJ2-2; D may be TRBD1 (7 bases). V gave up 8 bases and J gave up 6 bases, with 19 bases separating them. Per the germline V gene, CDR1 is MNHNY and CDR2 is SVGAGI (reference sequence). The CDR3 consists of 15 residues. The CDR3 DNA follows: TGTGCCAGCGGAGGGGCAGGGGGAAGGTCCGGGGAGCTGTTTTTT. Protein sequence: CASGGAGGRSGELFF.

V is TRBV14 and J is TRBJ1-1, with a weak D call TRBD1 (6 bases). Germline V gene lookup returns CDR1 SGHDN and CDR2 FVKESK. This CDR3 comprises 13 residues. V was clipped by 5 bases and J by 0 bases, with 7 bases between them. CDR3 sequence (DNA): TGTGCCAGCAGCGGACAGTTGAACACTGAAGCTTTCTTT. Encoded protein: CASSGQLNTEAFF. The full variable domain, completed using reference TRBV14 and TRBJ1-1, is EAGVTQFPSHSVIEKGQTVTLRCDPISGHDNLYWYRRVMGKEIKFLLHFVKESKQDESGMPNNRFLAERTGGTYSTLKVQPAELEDSGVYFCASSGQLNTEAFFGQGTRLTVV.